The next 31 T cell receptor beta chains were all read from a single sample in a study of blood T cell repertoires in COVID-19 (dated by TCRdb to the early 2020s). Libraries were constructed by the immunoSEQ multiplex PCR assay. TCRdb obtained this table from immuneACCESS and retained in-frame rearrangements with V and J assigned. These tables miss some clones; where compared with another copy, unresolved V genes account for less than half of the shortfall, and the remainder is unexplained. Counted in this sample were about 210,000 clones; approximately 84% of them appeared once. The ten largest clones take up 7.8% of the sample. Sequencing used peripheral blood. The receptors shown here come from an elderly woman with COVID-19, enrolled during active disease.

The rearrangement joins TRBV5-1 to TRBJ1-4; 8 bases match TRBD1. V lost 4 bases and J lost 5; bases outside the gene matches: 7. Germline CDR1 reads SGHRS; CDR2 reads YFSETQ. The CDR3 extends over 15 amino acids. CDR3 sequence: CASSDPTGANEKLFF. The CDR3 DNA follows: TGCGCCAGCAGCGACCCGACAGGGGCCAATGAAAAACTGTTTTTT.

The V and J genes are TRBV18 and TRBJ1-2, with TRBD1 matching over 7 bases. The CDR3 consists of 14 residues. From germline, CDR1 is KGHSH and CDR2 LQKENI. The junction had 9 bases not matched to a gene; V was cut back by 0 bases and J by 11 bases. DNA for the CDR3: TGTGCCAGCTCACCACCGGGACAGCCCCAGGGGTACACCTTC. It specifies CASSPPGQPQGYTF.

The rearrangement joins TRBV5-5 to TRBJ2-3; 9 nucleotides align to TRBD2. This CDR3 contains 15 residues. Germline assignment: CDR1 SGHKS and CDR2 YYEKEE (reference sequence). V shed 3 bases, J shed 5 bases, and the junction held 7 bases outside the gene matches. Written as DNA, the CDR3 is TGTGCCAGCAGCTGGGGGTGGCGGGGGGGAGATACGCAGTATTTT. Its protein product is CASSWGWRGGDTQYF.

The CDR3 DNA reads as TGTGCCAGCAGTTTTGGGACAGGAACCACCGGGGAGCTGTTTTTT. It specifies CASSFGTGTTGELFF. The chain joins TRBV28 to TRBJ2-2; 8 nucleotides agree with TRBD1. This CDR3 has 15 residues. CDR1 is MDHEN, CDR2 SYDVKM, per germline. V shed 3 bases and J 4 bases; nucleotides not matched to a gene: 4.

This chain joins TRBV19 and TRBJ2-1; D is unclear. From germline, CDR1 is LNHDA and CDR2 SQIVND (reference sequence). The CDR3 is made up of 13 amino acids. Trimming pared 7 bases from V and 8 bases from J, leaving 15 bases between. The CDR3 protein is CASIWAAIDEQFF. The CDR3 DNA sequence: TGTGCCAGTATCTGGGCAGCCATCGATGAGCAGTTCTTC.

The chain recombines TRBV6-6 with TRBJ2-1; 12 positions match TRBD2. Germline lookup yields CDR1 MNHNY and CDR2 SVGAGI (reference sequence). The ends lost 7 bases at V and 9 bases at J; junction bases unmatched: 10. CDR3 length: 15 amino acids. CDR3 DNA sequence: TGTGCCAGCACACCTAGACTAGCGGGAGCTCGTGAGCAGTTCTTC. Its translation: CASTPRLAGAREQFF.

The chain employs TRBV19 and TRBJ1-6, with 7 bases identical to TRBD1. Germline CDR1 and CDR2: LNHDA and SQIVND (reference sequence). The CDR3 is made up of 13 amino acids. The V gene end was trimmed by 5 bases and the J gene end by 9 bases; junction bases not matched to a gene: 4. CDR3 amino acids: CASSSGTASPLHF. The CDR3 region has the DNA TGTGCCAGTAGTTCCGGGACAGCTTCACCCCTCCACTTT. Full variable domain (remainder filled in from reference TRBV19 and TRBJ1-6): DGGITQSPKYLFRKEGQNVTLSCEQNLNHDAMYWYRQDPGQGLRLIYYSQIVNDFQKGDIAEGYSVSREKKESFPLTVTSAQKNPTAFYLCASSSGTASPLHFGNGTRLTVT.

This chain joins TRBV20-1 and TRBJ2-1; tentatively, D is TRBD1 (5 bases). Germline V gene sequence: CDR1 DFQATT, CDR2 SNEGSKA (reference sequence). The CDR3 has 14 amino acids. Trimming left V 3 bases short and J 4 bases short, with 13 bases between. CDR3 loop: CSASGHKEYNEQFF. In DNA form, the CDR3 reads TGCAGTGCTAGTGGACACAAAGAGTACAATGAGCAGTTCTTC.

This sequence joins TRBV9 and TRBJ1-3; 7 bases line up with TRBD1. Germline loops: CDR1 SGDLS, CDR2 YYNGEE. This CDR3 spans 15 amino acids. Unmatched junction bases numbered 6, after V lost 4 bases and J lost 2 bases. CDR3 loop: CASSPRTGAGNTIYF. The CDR3 nucleotides are TGTGCCAGCAGCCCGCGAACAGGGGCTGGAAACACCATATATTTT.

The chain carries TRBV19 and TRBJ2-5, with a weak D call TRBD1 (5 bases). Germline CDR1 reads LNHDA; CDR2 reads SQIVND (reference sequence). Trimming took off 10 bases at V and 3 bases at J, with 21 bases between the two ends. The CDR3 loop spans 15 amino acids. The CDR3 DNA is TGTGCCACTCGTCTAGTGGCAGGGCAAAAAGAGACCCAGTACTTC. It encodes CATRLVAGQKETQYF.

The chain uses TRBV10-3 and TRBJ2-5; a weak D match, TRBD2 (5 bases). Germline V lookup: CDR1 ENHRY, CDR2 SYGVKD. This CDR3 region has 13 residues. With 4 bases removed from V and 4 bases from J, the gap between germline ends came to 10 bases. The CDR3 DNA reads TGTGCCATCAGTGCTAGCTTGTCAGAGACCCAGTACTTC. This codes for CAISASLSETQYF.

V usage is TRBV7-9 and J usage is TRBJ1-5; D is possibly TRBD1 (6 bases). From germline, CDR1 is SEHNR and CDR2 FQNEAQ (reference sequence). The CDR3 has 13 residues. The V gene lost 3 bases and the J gene lost 5 bases, with 8 bases spanning the gap. In nucleotides, the CDR3 is TGTGCCAGCAGCTTCTCAGGGGATCAGCCCCAGCATTTT. It translates to CASSFSGDQPQHF.

V usage is TRBV28 and J usage is TRBJ1-1; the D gene is possibly TRBD1 (6 bases). The V end lost 7 bases, the J end lost 1 base, and 13 bases lay between the germline ends. The CDR3 runs 14 residues. The germline CDR1 and CDR2 sequences are MDHEN and SYDVKM. The CDR3 sequence: CASIKGQPNTEAFF. The CDR3 DNA reads TGTGCCAGCATCAAAGGACAGCCGAACACTGAAGCTTTCTTT.

The chain is built from TRBV5-1 and TRBJ1-2; tentatively, D is TRBD1 (5 bases). Germline V gene sequence: CDR1 SGHRS, CDR2 YFSETQ. V was shortened by 5 bases and J by 1 base, with 9 bases between the two germline ends. The CDR3 is made up of 13 amino acids. The CDR3 DNA reads TGCGCCAGCAGGCCAGACAGTAACTATGGCTACACCTTC. It is translated as CASRPDSNYGYTF.

The rearrangement links TRBV6-1 to TRBJ2-7; D is perhaps TRBD2 (5 bases). CDR1 is MNHNS, CDR2 SASEGT, per germline. Trimming pared 0 bases from V and 2 bases from J, leaving 11 bases between. The CDR3 has 15 amino acids. CDR3 in DNA: TGTGCCAGCAGTGAAGCGTCGACGGGAACCTACGAGCAGTACTTC. Translating it yields CASSEASTGTYEQYF.

The chain recombines TRBV12-3 or TRBV12-4 with TRBJ2-5; a weak D match, TRBD1 (6 bases). V gave up 8 bases and J gave up 2 bases, with 9 bases separating them. CDR3 length: 12 amino acids. CDR3 region: CASAGVQETQYF. The CDR3 DNA reads TGTGCCAGCGCAGGGGTACAAGAGACCCAGTACTTC.

The chain combines TRBV28 with TRBJ1-2, with 9 bases that match TRBD1. Germline lookup yields CDR1 MDHEN and CDR2 SYDVKM. The length of the CDR3 is 14 residues. The junction had 7 bases not matched to a gene; V was cut back by 5 bases and J by 6 bases. CDR3 in DNA: TGTGCCAGCAGTACACAGGGGGCCATGCATGGCTACACCTTC. Its protein is CASSTQGAMHGYTF.

The chain links TRBV5-5 to TRBJ1-6; TRBD1 matches 9 bases. With V trimmed by 3 bases and J by 14 bases, 6 bases remained unmatched. This CDR3 comprises 13 residues. CDR1 and CDR2 from the germline V gene are SGHKS and YYEKEE (reference sequence). CDR3 sequence reads: CASSSGQGNTLHF. Written as DNA, the CDR3 is TGTGCCAGCAGCTCTGGACAGGGGAACACCCTCCACTTT. Using reference TRBV5-5 and TRBJ1-6 for the parts outside the CDR3, the full variable domain is DAGVTQSPTHLIKTRGQQVTLRCSPISGHKSVSWYQQVLGQGPQFIFQYYEKEERGRGNFPDRFSARQFPNYSSELNVNALLLGDSALYLCASSSGQGNTLHFGNGTRLTVT.

This chain connects TRBV7-3 to TRBJ2-1, with 11 bases aligning to TRBD2. Per the germline V gene, CDR1 is SGHTA and CDR2 is FQGTGA. The trim removed 5 bases at V and 9 bases at J, leaving 6 bases unmatched. There are 14 residues in the CDR3. Here the CDR3 DNA reads TGTGCCAGCAGCGCCCTTAGCGGGGGGGGTGAGCAGTTCTTC. Protein sequence: CASSALSGGGEQFF.

This clone was seen just once. The chain joins TRBV5-1 to TRBJ2-1; TRBD2 might be the D (5 bases). This CDR3 contains 14 residues. From germline, CDR1 is SGHRS and CDR2 YFSETQ. V shed 4 bases and J shed 6 bases, with 14 bases lying between them. CDR3 loop: CASSQVLGGNEQFF. In nucleotides, the CDR3 is TGCGCCAGCAGCCAAGTACTAGGAGGCAATGAGCAGTTCTTC.

The rearrangement links TRBV12-3 or TRBV12-4 to TRBJ1-1, with a weak D call TRBD1 (5 bases). The V end lost 5 bases, the J end lost 2 bases, and 9 bases lay between the germline ends. CDR3 length: 13 residues. CDR3 nucleotide sequence: TGTGCCAGCAGTGCCAGGGATAACACTGAAGCTTTCTTT. It encodes CASSARDNTEAFF.

DNA for the CDR3: TGTGCCAGCAGCGTGGACGGTCTTTATGGCTACACCTTC. This gives the protein CASSVDGLYGYTF. The chain is built from TRBV5-4 and TRBJ1-2; no reliable D call. The V end was cut by 4 bases, the J end by 5 bases, with 12 bases between. CDR1 SGHNT and CDR2 YYREEE come from the germline V gene (reference sequence). The CDR3 sequence is 13 residues long.

The chain combines TRBV5-4 with TRBJ2-5, with 10 bases matching TRBD1. The CDR3 extends over 16 amino acids. Germline lookup yields CDR1 SGHNT and CDR2 YYREEE (reference sequence). V lost 4 bases to trimming and J lost 1 base; unmatched junction nucleotides: 7. CDR3 nucleotides: TGTGCCAGCAGCGTGGGGGGGGACAGGGGCCAAGAGACCCAGTACTTC. Its translation is CASSVGGDRGQETQYF.

About this clone itself: The identical CDR3 is also encoded by other nucleotide sequences in the sample. This chain uses TRBV5-1 with TRBJ1-5; perhaps TRBD1 as D (5 bases). The germline V gene has CDR1 SGHRS and CDR2 YFSETQ. The CDR3 contains 13 residues. V dropped 1 base and J dropped 4 bases, with 6 bases sitting between them. Here the CDR3 reads CASSLSGNQPQHF. DNA of the CDR3: TGCGCCAGCAGCTTGTCAGGGAATCAGCCCCAGCATTTT.

V usage is TRBV5-5 and J usage is TRBJ1-3; 11 positions match TRBD1. After removal of 4 bases from V and 1 base from J, the junction contained 7 bases not matched to a gene. The germline gives CDR1 SGHKS, CDR2 YYEKEE (reference sequence). The CDR3 length is 17 residues. The CDR3 loop reads CASSRLGQGVSGNTIYF. CDR3 nucleotides: TGTGCCAGCAGCCGGCTGGGACAGGGGGTTTCTGGAAACACCATATATTTT.

This chain connects TRBV28 to TRBJ1-5; no definite D call. CDR1 and CDR2 (germline): MDHEN, SYDVKM. V lost 4 bases to trimming and J lost 0 bases, with 16 bases between them. This CDR3 spans 17 amino acids. CDR3 protein: CASSSGGWADSNQPQHF. The CDR3 nucleotides read TGTGCCAGCAGTTCAGGAGGGTGGGCCGATAGCAATCAGCCCCAGCATTTT.

The chain recombines TRBV6-6 with TRBJ2-7, with D possibly being TRBD2 (5 bases). CDR1 MNHNY and CDR2 SVGAGI come from the germline V gene (reference sequence). The CDR3 totals 13 residues. V lost 0 bases to trimming and J lost 3 bases, with 6 bases between them. Here the CDR3 DNA reads TGTGCCAGCAGTTACTCCGGGGACTACGAGCAGTACTTC. It yields the protein CASSYSGDYEQYF.

The chain combines TRBV7-9 with TRBJ1-1; the match to TRBD1 covers 7 bases. The CDR3 spans 16 residues. Germline V lookup: CDR1 SEHNR, CDR2 FQNEAQ (reference sequence). With V trimmed by 5 bases and J by 1 base, 10 bases remained unmatched. CDR3 in amino acids: CASSPDRNYANTEAFF. CDR3 in DNA: TGTGCCAGCAGCCCGGACAGGAATTACGCGAACACTGAAGCTTTCTTT.

The sample holds a few counts of this clone. J is TRBJ1-1 and V is TRBV6-5, with 7 positions matching TRBD1. Per the germline V gene, CDR1 is MNHEY and CDR2 is SVGAGI. After removal of 4 bases from V and 5 bases from J, the junction contained 7 bases not matched to a gene. CDR3 length: 14 amino acids. The CDR3 sequence is CASSFKGGSTEAFF. CDR3 bases: TGTGCCAGCAGTTTCAAAGGGGGCTCGACTGAAGCTTTCTTT.

This chain connects TRBV2 to TRBJ1-3; a possible D gene is TRBD1 (5 bases). CDR3 length: 15 amino acids. Per the germline V gene, CDR1 is SNHLY and CDR2 is FYNNEI. The V end lost 9 bases, the J end lost 2 bases, and 17 bases lay between the germline ends. The CDR3 DNA follows: TGTGCCAGTCGAAGGACGCAGGGAACTGGAAACACCATATATTTT. Residues: CASRRTQGTGNTIYF.

CDR3 protein: CASSPMAAGVSNQPQHF. The CDR3 DNA reads as TGTGCCAGCTCACCAATGGCGGCAGGGGTAAGCAATCAGCCCCAGCATTTT. This chain joins TRBV18 and TRBJ1-5, with D possibly matching TRBD1 (6 bases). CDR1 is KGHSH, CDR2 LQKENI, per germline. The CDR3 has 17 residues. V lost 2 bases to trimming and J lost 1 base, with 15 bases between them.